The 32 T cell receptor beta chains in this list originate from one sample, sequenced in a study of CD8 T cells in Susac syndrome. When the RNA was reverse transcribed, random hexamers were used with an input of about 0.5 to 1 ug. TCRdb re-called the immunoSEQ multiplex PCR reads with MiXCR, one entry per CDR3 protein. The sample includes 300,000 or so distinct CDR3 sequences, roughly 94% of them seen just once. The sample was CD4+ T cells from PBMCs. Receptor source: a human donor with multiple sclerosis.

This clonotype occurred once. The chain is built from TRBV30 and TRBJ1-1, with D possibly matching TRBD1 (6 bases). Germline V CDR1 and CDR2: GTSNPN, SVGIG (reference sequence). With 1 base removed from V and 8 bases from J, the gap between germline ends came to 14 bases. The CDR3 is 13 amino acids. This CDR3 is CAWSAGTWVEAFF. DNA of the CDR3: TGTGCCTGGAGTGCCGGGACATGGGTAGAAGCTTTCTTT.

The CDR3 bases are TGTGCCAGCAGCTTACCCCAGCGATCAGACACTTACACTGAAGCTTTCTTT. This translates into CASSLPQRSDTYTEAFF. This chain uses TRBV7-8 with TRBJ1-1; D uncertain. The CDR3 loop spans 17 amino acids. The ends were cut back, 2 bases at V and 3 bases at J, with 19 bases in the middle. The germline CDR1 and CDR2 sequences are SGHVS and FQNEAQ.

The chain joins TRBV20-1 to TRBJ2-5; TRBD1 aligns across 9 bases. The CDR3 runs 12 residues. The junction had 3 bases not matched to a gene; V was cut back by 3 bases and J by 7 bases. The germline gives CDR1 DFQATT, CDR2 SNEGSKA (reference sequence). CDR3 in amino acids: CSARETGGTQYF. CDR3 in DNA: TGCAGTGCTAGGGAGACAGGGGGGACCCAGTACTTC.

CDR3 loop: CASSQQRRGEQFF. The CDR3, as DNA: TGCGCCAGCAGCCAACAACGTAGGGGTGAGCAGTTCTTC. The chain uses TRBV4-3 and TRBJ2-1; D might be TRBD1 (5 bases). The CDR3 totals 13 residues. Germline CDR1 and CDR2: LGHNA and YSLEER. Trimming left V 2 bases short and J 9 bases short, with 11 bases between.

CDR3 coding DNA: TGTGCCAGCAGCTTAGGTCCGGGAGGGGCTATGTATGAGCAGTTCTTC. Translating gives CASSLGPGGAMYEQFF. V gene TRBV7-2 combines with J gene TRBJ2-1; TRBD2 aligns across 8 bases. Germline CDR1 is SGHTA and CDR2 is FQGNSA. The V and J ends lost 1 base and 8 bases, in that order; junction bases with no gene match: 10. This CDR3 comprises 16 residues.

The chain combines TRBV7-9 with TRBJ2-2; 7 bases fit TRBD1. Trimming removed 5 bases from V and 5 bases from J; junction bases left unmatched: 8. Germline V lookup: CDR1 SEHNR, CDR2 FQNEAQ (reference sequence). The CDR3 has 15 residues. The CDR3 loop is CASSAKTTGTGELFF. For the CDR3, the DNA is TGTGCCAGCAGCGCTAAAACGACAGGGACCGGGGAGCTGTTTTTT.

The genes are TRBV13 and TRBJ1-4; no clear D. Germline lookup yields CDR1 PRHDT and CDR2 FYEKMQ (reference sequence). This CDR3 region has 13 residues. V shed 1 base and J shed 4 bases, with 4 bases lying between them. CDR3 DNA sequence: TGTGCCAGCAGCTTAGCGCGTAATGAAAAACTGTTTTTT. This encodes CASSLARNEKLFF. The full variable domain, in which reference TRBV13 and TRBJ1-4 provide the parts outside the CDR3, is AAGVIQSPRHLIKEKRETATLKCYPIPRHDTVYWYQQGPGQDPQFLISFYEKMQSDKGSIPDRFSAQQFSDYHSELNMSSLELGDSALYFCASSLARNEKLFFGSGTQLSVL.

The chain couples TRBV7-2 to TRBJ2-7, with TRBD2 matching over 11 bases. Germline assignment: CDR1 SGHTA and CDR2 FQGNSA. This CDR3 has 16 residues. The ends lost 5 bases at V and 1 base at J; junction bases unmatched: 7. The CDR3 loop is CASSLSGTSGSYEQYF. The DNA for the CDR3 is TGTGCCAGCAGCCTCTCCGGGACTAGCGGTTCCTACGAGCAGTACTTC.

The rearrangement links TRBV29-1 to TRBJ1-1; possibly TRBD1 for D (6 bases). This CDR3 contains 13 residues. Germline lookup yields CDR1 SQVTM and CDR2 ANQGSEA. Trimming stripped 4 bases from V and 0 bases from J, with 9 bases between. The DNA of the CDR3 is TGCAGCGTTGCGTGGACAGTGAACACTGAAGCTTTCTTT. It specifies CSVAWTVNTEAFF. Looking up the rest from reference TRBV29-1 and TRBJ1-1 gives the full variable domain: SAVISQKPSRDICQRGTSLTIQCQVDSQVTMMFWYRQQPGQSLTLIATANQGSEATYESGFVIDKFPISRPNLTFSTLTVSNMSPEDSSIYLCSVAWTVNTEAFFGQGTRLTVV.

This chain connects TRBV7-9 to TRBJ1-1, with no clear D. V lost 5 bases and J lost 1, with 11 bases in between. Germline CDR1 and CDR2: SEHNR and FQNEAQ (reference sequence). This CDR3 contains 14 residues. The CDR3 sequence is CASSADAGNTEAFF. The CDR3 DNA follows: TGTGCCAGCAGCGCCGACGCGGGGAACACTGAAGCTTTCTTT.

The V call is TRBV4-1, the J call TRBJ2-1; TRBD1 is a possible D gene (6 bases). Germline values: CDR1 MGHRA, CDR2 YSYEKL. The CDR3 loop spans 19 amino acids. The ends were cut back, 0 bases at V and 2 bases at J, with 20 bases in the middle. In nucleotides, the CDR3 is TGCGCCAGCAGCCAAGAACGTACCCAGGGGCGGAGCACCTACAATGAGCAGTTCTTC. The encoded protein is CASSQERTQGRSTYNEQFF.

The rearrangement uses TRBV27 and TRBJ1-2, with D unresolved. The V and J ends lost 5 bases and 0 bases respectively, with 22 bases between them. Germline lookup yields CDR1 MNHEY and CDR2 SMNVEV (reference sequence). The CDR3 consists of 18 residues. CDR3 loop: CASSKGRGILLSNYGYTF. CDR3 DNA sequence: TGTGCCAGCAGTAAAGGGCGAGGAATTCTATTATCTAACTATGGCTACACCTTC.

The V and J genes are TRBV7-9 and TRBJ2-5, with 12 bases matching TRBD2. Trimming cost V 5 bases and J 2 bases; bases outside gene matches: 6. Germline lookup yields CDR1 SEHNR and CDR2 FQNEAQ (reference sequence). CDR3 size: 16 residues. The CDR3 protein is CASSRRLAGEQETQYF. The CDR3 bases are TGTGCCAGCAGCAGACGACTAGCGGGGGAACAAGAGACCCAGTACTTC. Combining the CDR3 with reference TRBV7-9 and TRBJ2-5 gives the whole variable domain DTGVSQNPRHKITKRGQNVTFRCDPISEHNRLYWYRQTLGQGPEFLTYFQNEAQLEKSRLLSDRFSAERPKGSFSTLEIQRTEQGDSAMYLCASSRRLAGEQETQYFGPGTRLLVL.

This rearrangement joins TRBV11-3 to TRBJ2-2; D is possibly TRBD1 (6 bases). V shed 3 bases and J shed 1 base, with 9 bases lying between them. The length of the CDR3 is 15 residues. Germline V lookup: CDR1 SGHNT, CDR2 YENEEA. The CDR3 sequence: CASSLMTGNTGELFF. CDR3 nucleotide sequence: TGTGCCAGCAGCTTGATGACAGGGAACACCGGGGAGCTGTTTTTT.

The V gene is TRBV6-5, the J gene TRBJ1-4, with TRBD1 as a possible D gene (6 bases). Trimming removed 5 bases from V and 13 bases from J, with 17 bases in between. Germline V CDR1 and CDR2: MNHEY, SVGAGI. CDR3 length equals 13 residues. CDR3 sequence reads: CASSPPGHARLFF. The CDR3 nucleotides read TGTGCCAGCAGTCCACCGGGACACGCTAGACTGTTTTTT.

The J gene is TRBJ1-5, the V gene TRBV5-1; 8 nucleotides line up with TRBD1. The germline V gene encodes CDR1 SGHRS and CDR2 YFSETQ. CDR3 length: 16 amino acids. The V and J ends lost 4 bases and 4 bases, in that order; junction bases with no gene match: 10. CDR3: CASSPTPGTGNQPQHF. CDR3 DNA sequence: TGCGCCAGCAGCCCGACCCCCGGGACAGGAAATCAGCCCCAGCATTTT.

The genes are TRBV2 and TRBJ2-3, with a tentative D call TRBD2 (7 bases). The ends were cut back, 4 bases at V and 2 bases at J, with 16 bases in the middle. Looked up from germline, CDR1 is SNHLY and CDR2 is FYNNEI. The CDR3 extends over 16 amino acids. As DNA, the CDR3 is TGTGCCAGCAGTGGGGGGCGGACTAGGGACACAGATACGCAGTATTTT. Translating gives CASSGGRTRDTDTQYF.

This chain uses TRBV7-9 with TRBJ2-3; the D gene is possibly TRBD2 (6 bases). The CDR3 totals 14 residues. From germline, CDR1 is SEHNR and CDR2 FQNEAQ (reference sequence). The ends were cut back, 3 bases at V and 2 bases at J, with 9 bases in the middle. The CDR3 spells CASSLGGITDTQYF. CDR3 nucleotides: TGTGCCAGCAGCTTGGGCGGGATCACAGATACGCAGTATTTT.

The chain uses TRBV19 and TRBJ1-2; D is ambiguous. Germline V gene lookup returns CDR1 LNHDA and CDR2 SQIVND (reference sequence). The CDR3 is made up of 11 amino acids. The ends were cut back, 8 bases at V and 4 bases at J, with 8 bases in the middle. The CDR3 nucleotides are TGTGCCAGTCGCTCAACCTATGGCTACACCTTC. Its translation: CASRSTYGYTF.

V and J are TRBV15 and TRBJ1-2; no clear D. Germline CDR1 reads LNHNV; CDR2 reads YYDKDF (reference sequence). V was pared by 0 bases and J by 7 bases, with 12 bases between. The CDR3 loop spans 14 amino acids. CDR3 loop: CATSRDRGQAGYTF. CDR3 sequence (DNA): TGTGCCACCAGCAGAGATCGAGGGCAAGCTGGCTACACCTTC.

V is TRBV29-1 and J is TRBJ1-2; D is ambiguous. The CDR3 is 16 amino acids. Per germline, CDR1 SQVTM and CDR2 ANQGSEA. The V end lost 1 base, the J end lost 6 bases, and 21 bases lay between the germline ends. In DNA, the CDR3 is TGCAGCGTTGAAGGTCGAAGGGAAGGATTATCGGATGGCTACACCTTC. This codes for CSVEGRREGLSDGYTF.

This sequence joins TRBV12-3 or TRBV12-4 and TRBJ1-6; the match to TRBD1 covers 7 bases. The CDR3 consists of 14 residues. The trim removed 7 bases at V and 9 bases at J, leaving 9 bases unmatched. The CDR3 nucleotides are TGTGCCAGCACCTGGCAGGGGGGAAGTTCACCCCTCCACTTT. Residues: CASTWQGGSSPLHF.

V gene TRBV25-1 combines with J gene TRBJ1-2; D remains unclear. Trimming cost V 1 base and J 4 bases, with 10 bases left between them. Germline CDR1 MGHDK, CDR2 SYGVNS. The CDR3 is 14 residues long. CDR3 region: CASSEFAGAYGYTF. The CDR3 DNA is TGTGCCAGCAGTGAATTCGCCGGCGCCTATGGCTACACCTTC.

V and J are TRBV29-1 and TRBJ1-5, with D possibly matching TRBD1 (5 bases). The length of the CDR3 is 13 residues. Germline V gene sequence: CDR1 SQVTM, CDR2 ANQGSEA. Trimming took 4 bases from V and 11 from J, leaving 18 bases between them. The CDR3 coding sequence is TGCAGCGTTGTTCTCCAGGTCGGGGCGGCCCAGCATTTT. Translating gives CSVVLQVGAAQHF.

The chain links TRBV4-1 to TRBJ1-4; the match to TRBD1 covers 8 bases. The trim removed 2 bases at V and 8 bases at J, leaving 7 bases unmatched. The CDR3 is 15 residues long. CDR1 is MGHRA and CDR2 is YSYEKL in the germline V gene. The CDR3 nucleotides read TGCGCCAGCAGCCAATCGGGACAGGACCGAGAAAAACTGTTTTTT. Translating it yields CASSQSGQDREKLFF.

The V gene is TRBV19, the J gene TRBJ1-5, with D unresolved. The CDR3 spans 18 residues. V was trimmed by 5 bases and J by 1 base, leaving 21 bases between them. CDR1 and CDR2 (germline): LNHDA, SQIVND (reference sequence). The CDR3 DNA sequence: TGTGCCAGTAGTCGCCTCGGGGAGGGTGGCTTGAGCAATCAGCCCCAGCATTTT. It is translated as CASSRLGEGGLSNQPQHF.

The J gene is TRBJ2-5, the V gene TRBV12-3 or TRBV12-4; D may be TRBD1 (6 bases). Trimming took off 3 bases at V and 1 base at J, with 18 bases between the two ends. CDR3 length: 17 amino acids. CDR3 residues: CASSLGAVNEGQETQYF. In DNA form, the CDR3 reads TGTGCCAGCAGTTTGGGGGCAGTCAACGAGGGCCAAGAGACCCAGTACTTC.

This clonotype occurred once. The J gene is TRBJ2-3, the V gene TRBV2; no reliable D call. Trimming left V 7 bases short and J 1 base short, with 15 bases between. The CDR3 spans 15 residues. Germline V gene lookup returns CDR1 SNHLY and CDR2 FYNNEI. CDR3 residues: CASNPLRVGTDTQYF. The CDR3 bases are TGTGCCAGCAACCCCCTTCGGGTGGGCACAGATACGCAGTATTTT.

This rearrangement joins TRBV7-2 to TRBJ2-5; maybe TRBD2 (5 bases). Trimming pared 1 base from V and 5 bases from J, leaving 14 bases between. The CDR3 length is 15 residues. The germline gives CDR1 SGHTA, CDR2 FQGNSA. The CDR3 DNA is TGTGCCAGCAGCTTAGACCGAGGGCCAGAGGAGACCCAGTACTTC. Translated: CASSLDRGPEETQYF.

The chain employs TRBV20-1 and TRBJ1-2; 8 positions match TRBD1. The germline V gene has CDR1 DFQATT and CDR2 SNEGSKA (reference sequence). With V trimmed by 5 bases and J by 1 base, 6 bases remained unmatched. The CDR3 loop spans 14 amino acids. CDR3 sequence reads: CSAVTGGNNYGYTF. The CDR3 nucleotides are TGCAGTGCTGTTACAGGGGGGAATAACTATGGCTACACCTTC.

The chain links TRBV5-1 to TRBJ2-2; 7 bases match TRBD1. The J segment lost 6 bases and the V segment lost 7 bases, leaving 6 bases of the junction unmatched. The CDR3 covers 13 residues. Looked up from germline, CDR1 is SGHRS and CDR2 is YFSETQ. CDR3 sequence (DNA): TGCGCCAGCGCCCTAGGGGGCCCCGGGGAGCTGTTTTTT. This translates into CASALGGPGELFF.

Here the CDR3 reads CAWSVAVSDTQYF. The CDR3 coding sequence is TGTGCCTGGAGTGTCGCAGTCTCAGATACGCAGTATTTT. This chain connects TRBV30 to TRBJ2-3; D is undetermined. The CDR3 has 13 residues. Per the germline V gene, CDR1 is GTSNPN and CDR2 is SVGIG (reference sequence). The V gene lost 0 bases and the J gene lost 4 bases, with 8 bases spanning the gap.